This entry lists 12 T cell receptor beta chains sequenced from one sample in a study of STAT5B mutations in CD4+ large granular lymphocyte leukemia. Data came from immunoSEQ multiplex PCR; TCRdb stores just in-frame clones and leaves some out. The sample contains about 33,000 clones, about 85% of which appear only once. The specimen sequenced was CD4+ T cells from blood buffy coats. The receptors shown here come from a human donor in good health.

The chain uses TRBV7-9 and TRBJ2-5, with 14 nucleotides matching TRBD2. Germline V gene data show CDR1 as SEHNR and CDR2 as FQNEAQ (reference sequence). Trimming cost V 0 bases and J 5 bases; bases outside gene matches: 5. CDR3 size: 17 residues. The CDR3 region has the DNA TGTGCCAGCAGCTTAGCCGGGACTAGCGGGAGTCGGGAGACCCAGTACTTC. Protein product: CASSLAGTSGSRETQYF. Using reference TRBV7-9 and TRBJ2-5 for the parts outside the CDR3, the full variable domain is DTGVSQNPRHKITKRGQNVTFRCDPISEHNRLYWYRQTLGQGPEFLTYFQNEAQLEKSRLLSDRFSAERPKGSFSTLEIQRTEQGDSAMYLCASSLAGTSGSRETQYFGPGTRLLVL.

In nucleotides, the CDR3 is TGTGCCAGCAGCACCGGGGGACAGGGAGGGCCCTACGAGCAGTACTTC. This translates into CASSTGGQGGPYEQYF. This rearrangement joins TRBV5-4 to TRBJ2-7; 9 nucleotides align to TRBD1. CDR3 length: 16 amino acids. V shed 4 bases, J shed 2 bases, and the junction held 10 bases outside the gene matches. CDR1 is SGHNT, CDR2 YYREEE, per germline (reference sequence).

The chain combines TRBV2 with TRBJ1-2; no firm D call. CDR1 is SNHLY and CDR2 is FYNNEI in the germline V gene. This CDR3 region has 14 residues. Trimming took 4 bases from V and 0 from J, leaving 9 bases between them. The chain's CDR3 is CASSGILANYGYTF. DNA for the CDR3: TGTGCCAGCAGTGGCATCCTCGCTAACTATGGCTACACCTTC.

This chain uses TRBV20-1 with TRBJ2-5; D call uncertain. The V and J ends lost 3 bases and 4 bases respectively, with 6 bases between them. The CDR3 is 11 amino acids. CDR1 is DFQATT and CDR2 is SNEGSKA in the germline V gene (reference sequence). The CDR3: CSASLPETQYF. In DNA form, the CDR3 reads TGCAGTGCTAGCTTACCAGAGACCCAGTACTTC.

The rearrangement uses TRBV28 and TRBJ2-1; TRBD1 aligns across 7 bases. Germline lookup yields CDR1 MDHEN and CDR2 SYDVKM. V lost 5 bases to trimming and J lost 7 bases; unmatched junction nucleotides: 11. This CDR3 region has 15 residues. The CDR3 DNA reads as TGTGCCAGCAGTGCAGTTACAGGGGTGGGAAATGAGCAGTTCTTC. Protein sequence: CASSAVTGVGNEQFF.

This sequence joins TRBV19 and TRBJ2-7; D gene unclear. The CDR3 sequence is 14 residues long. V was trimmed by 4 bases and J by 3 bases, leaving 13 bases between them. CDR1 LNHDA and CDR2 SQIVND come from the germline V gene (reference sequence). CDR3 in DNA: TGTGCCAGTAGTAATAGGGCCGGAGACTACGAGCAGTACTTC. Translating it yields CASSNRAGDYEQYF.

The J gene is TRBJ2-1, the V gene TRBV2; tentative D call: TRBD2 (7 bases). CDR3 length equals 13 residues. Germline V gene sequence: CDR1 SNHLY, CDR2 FYNNEI. The V end was cut by 11 bases, the J end by 3 bases, with 14 bases between. The CDR3 DNA is TGTGCCTCCGGACAGCGGGGCTACAATGAGCAGTTCTTC. Its translation: CASGQRGYNEQFF.

V usage is TRBV5-6 and J usage is TRBJ2-7; TRBD2 matches at 11 bases. The CDR3 is 16 amino acids. The V and J ends lost 4 bases and 5 bases, in that order; junction bases with no gene match: 11. CDR1 is SGHDT and CDR2 is YYEEEE in the germline V gene. This CDR3 is CASSPLSGRAGDEQYF. CDR3 DNA sequence: TGTGCCAGCAGCCCCCTTAGCGGGAGGGCCGGCGACGAGCAGTACTTC. The variable domain in full, with the rest retrieved from reference TRBV5-6 and TRBJ2-7, is DAGVTQSPTHLIKTRGQQVTLRCSPKSGHDTVSWYQQALGQGPQFIFQYYEEEERQRGNFPDRFSGHQFPNYSSELNVNALLLGDSALYLCASSPLSGRAGDEQYFGPGTRLTVT.

This rearrangement joins TRBV4-2 to TRBJ1-4; TRBD1 matches 7 bases. Germline V gene data show CDR1 as LGHNA and CDR2 as YNFKEQ. The V segment lost 1 base and the J segment 5 bases; nucleotides outside the gene matches: 10. This CDR3 is 17 amino acids long. Here the CDR3 reads CASSQGQGDFFNEKLFF. The CDR3 DNA reads as TGTGCCAGCAGCCAAGGACAGGGCGACTTCTTCAATGAAAAACTGTTTTTT.

This clone was picked up a small number of times. V is TRBV5-1 and J is TRBJ2-1; TRBD1 agrees at 9 bases. The J segment lost 7 bases and the V segment lost 2 bases, leaving 10 bases of the junction unmatched. This CDR3 region has 16 residues. CDR1 is SGHRS, CDR2 YFSETQ, per germline. The CDR3 here is CASSLLQGQGRNEQFF. DNA for the CDR3: TGCGCCAGCAGCTTACTCCAGGGACAGGGTAGAAATGAGCAGTTCTTC.

There are a few counts of this clone. The rearrangement joins TRBV11-2 to TRBJ2-7; TRBD1 matches at 9 bases. This CDR3 spans 15 amino acids. V lost 4 bases to trimming and J lost 2 bases; unmatched junction nucleotides: 6. The germline CDR1 and CDR2 sequences are SGHAT and FQNNGV. The CDR3 reads CASSSYRGQAYEQYF. CDR3 DNA: TGTGCCAGCAGCTCTTACAGGGGGCAGGCCTACGAGCAGTACTTC.

This rearrangement joins TRBV7-6 to TRBJ1-2; 10 bases are a match to TRBD1. The V and J ends lost 5 bases and 7 bases, in that order; junction bases with no gene match: 4. CDR3 length: 13 residues. Germline V lookup: CDR1 SGHVS, CDR2 FNYEAQ. For the CDR3, the DNA is TGTGCCAGCAGCGCGGGACAGGGGCCTGGCTACACCTTC. This encodes CASSAGQGPGYTF.